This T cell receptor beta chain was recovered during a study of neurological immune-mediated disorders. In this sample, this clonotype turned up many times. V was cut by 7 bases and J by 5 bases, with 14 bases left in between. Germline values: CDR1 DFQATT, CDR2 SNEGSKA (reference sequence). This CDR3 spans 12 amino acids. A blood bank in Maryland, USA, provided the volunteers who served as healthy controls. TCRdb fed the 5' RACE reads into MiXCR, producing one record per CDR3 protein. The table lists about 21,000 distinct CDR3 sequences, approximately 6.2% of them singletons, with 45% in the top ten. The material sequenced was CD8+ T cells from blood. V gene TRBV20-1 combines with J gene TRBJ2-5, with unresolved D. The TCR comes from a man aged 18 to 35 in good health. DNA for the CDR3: TGCAGTGTCGATGTGGGTGCCGAGACCCAGTACTTC. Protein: CSVDVGAETQYF.